A selection of T cell receptor beta chains follows, all from one sample in a study of blood T cell repertoires in COVID-19. Generated by immunoSEQ multiplex PCR, the TCRdb table keeps only in-frame clones and is missing some. Altogether a few hundred thousand clones are present, 70% to 90% being singletons, with the ten largest covering about 6.9%. Sequenced sample: PBMCs or T cells enriched from blood (not recorded which). The receptors were gathered from a woman aged 50 to 65 who had been exposed to COVID-19. CDR3s include the opening cysteine and the closing phenylalanine or tryptophan. Each record gives: CDR3 DNA, CDR3 protein, clone size, J gene, CDR3 length, D gene, V gene. A D gene is named only where the DNA matches it firmly. Size is stated for part of the rows, as once, few or many counts, or as a class when the clone is expanded.

CDR3 DNA: TGTGCCAGCAGTTCCCTAGGCTTTAATCAGCCCCAGCATTTT; CDR3 protein: CASSSLGFNQPQHF; clone size: NA; J gene: TRBJ1-5; CDR3 length: 14; D gene: NA; V gene: TRBV6-5
CDR3 DNA: TGTGCCAGCAGTACGGGAACCCCCTATGGCTACACCTTC; CDR3 protein: CASSTGTPYGYTF; clone size: NA; J gene: TRBJ1-2; CDR3 length: 13; D gene: NA; V gene: TRBV28
CDR3 DNA: TGTGCCAGCAGCTTGGGGGGACAGGGGGTCTCTGGAAACACCATATATTTT; CDR3 protein: CASSLGGQGVSGNTIYF; clone size: NA; J gene: TRBJ1-3; CDR3 length: 17; D gene: TRBD1; V gene: TRBV5-4
CDR3 DNA: TGTGCCTGGAGTCAACGGGACACGCGTTCCTACGAGCAGTACTTC; CDR3 protein: CAWSQRDTRSYEQYF; clone size: NA; J gene: TRBJ2-7; CDR3 length: 15; D gene: NA; V gene: TRBV30
CDR3 DNA: TGTGCCATCAGTCGGGACAGGAGTAATGAAAAACTGTTTTTT; CDR3 protein: CAISRDRSNEKLFF; clone size: NA; J gene: TRBJ1-4; CDR3 length: 14; D gene: TRBD1; V gene: TRBV10-3
CDR3 DNA: TGTGCCAGCAGCGCGGGCCCCGTTCAAGAGACCCAGTACTTC; CDR3 protein: CASSAGPVQETQYF; clone size: NA; J gene: TRBJ2-5; CDR3 length: 14; D gene: NA; V gene: TRBV7-6
CDR3 DNA: TGTGCCAGTAGTCCACGGCAGGGGTTCGCAGATACGCAGTATTTT; CDR3 protein: CASSPRQGFADTQYF; clone size: NA; J gene: TRBJ2-3; CDR3 length: 15; D gene: NA; V gene: TRBV19
CDR3 DNA: TGTGCCAGCAGTGAACGGGGCACGGGGGTGAGTGGCACTGAAGCTTTCTTT; CDR3 protein: CASSERGTGVSGTEAFF; clone size: NA; J gene: TRBJ1-1; CDR3 length: 17; D gene: NA; V gene: TRBV6-1
CDR3 DNA: TGTGCCAGCAGTTACTCCCCAGGGGCCCTTGGGGGCTACACCTTC; CDR3 protein: CASSYSPGALGGYTF; clone size: NA; J gene: TRBJ1-2; CDR3 length: 15; D gene: NA; V gene: TRBV6-5
CDR3 DNA: TGCAGTGCTAATGAGCAGGGTATAAACACTGAAGCTTTCTTT; CDR3 protein: CSANEQGINTEAFF; clone size: NA; J gene: TRBJ1-1; CDR3 length: 14; D gene: NA; V gene: TRBV20-1
CDR3 DNA: TGTGCCACCTCCTCTCGGGGAGGAGAGCAGTTCTTC; CDR3 protein: CATSSRGGEQFF; clone size: NA; J gene: TRBJ2-1; CDR3 length: 12; D gene: NA; V gene: TRBV27
CDR3 DNA: TGTGCCACCAGCGTTAGGGACAGGGGACACACAGATACGCAGTATTTT; CDR3 protein: CATSVRDRGHTDTQYF; clone size: NA; J gene: TRBJ2-3; CDR3 length: 16; D gene: TRBD1; V gene: TRBV15
CDR3 DNA: TGTGCCAGCAGCTTGGGGGGGCCGACGGATACGCAGTATTTT; CDR3 protein: CASSLGGPTDTQYF; clone size: NA; J gene: TRBJ2-3; CDR3 length: 14; D gene: NA; V gene: TRBV5-6
CDR3 DNA: TGTGCCAGCAGTGAGGCGGGGGGGCTGACAGATACGCAGTATTTT; CDR3 protein: CASSEAGGLTDTQYF; clone size: NA; J gene: TRBJ2-3; CDR3 length: 15; D gene: TRBD2; V gene: TRBV2
CDR3 DNA: TGTGCCAGCAGCTACCTTCCGGGCCCCCAGGGCTACGAGCAGTACTTC; CDR3 protein: CASSYLPGPQGYEQYF; clone size: NA; J gene: TRBJ2-7; CDR3 length: 16; D gene: NA; V gene: TRBV6-5
CDR3 DNA: TGCGCCAGCAGCCAGAACCTTCTAGACGAGCAGTACTTC; CDR3 protein: CASSQNLLDEQYF; clone size: NA; J gene: TRBJ2-7; CDR3 length: 13; D gene: NA; V gene: TRBV4-3
CDR3 DNA: TGCGCCAGCAGCCGGGGACAGGATTTGAACACTGAAGCTTTCTTT; CDR3 protein: CASSRGQDLNTEAFF; clone size: NA; J gene: TRBJ1-1; CDR3 length: 15; D gene: TRBD1; V gene: TRBV5-1
CDR3 DNA: TGTGCCAGCAGTGAATATCAGCGCTCCTATAATTCACCCCTCCACTTT; CDR3 protein: CASSEYQRSYNSPLHF; clone size: NA; J gene: TRBJ1-6; CDR3 length: 16; D gene: NA; V gene: TRBV25-1
CDR3 DNA: TGTGCCAGTAGTAAGGGGGCCAAGCATTCACCCCTCCACTTT; CDR3 protein: CASSKGAKHSPLHF; clone size: NA; J gene: TRBJ1-6; CDR3 length: 14; D gene: TRBD1; V gene: TRBV19
CDR3 DNA: TGTGCCAGCAGCCTTCAGGGGAACACTGAAGCTTTCTTT; CDR3 protein: CASSLQGNTEAFF; clone size: NA; J gene: TRBJ1-1; CDR3 length: 13; D gene: NA; V gene: TRBV12-3/TRBV12-4
CDR3 DNA: TGTGCCACCAGCAGACCCAGGGGGTTCGGGGCTGAAGCTTTCTTT; CDR3 protein: CATSRPRGFGAEAFF; clone size: few; J gene: TRBJ1-1; CDR3 length: 15; D gene: TRBD1; V gene: TRBV15
CDR3 DNA: TGTGCCAGCAGCCAAGATCTCTTTTGGGGGGTAAGATCAGAGACCCAGTACTTC; CDR3 protein: CASSQDLFWGVRSETQYF; clone size: NA; J gene: TRBJ2-5; CDR3 length: 18; D gene: NA; V gene: TRBV3-1/TRBV3-2
CDR3 DNA: TGTGCTAGTGGTTTGGTACATAGGCGGGGTAATGAAAAACTGTTTTTT; CDR3 protein: CASGLVHRRGNEKLFF; clone size: NA; J gene: TRBJ1-4; CDR3 length: 16; D gene: NA; V gene: TRBV12-5
CDR3 DNA: TGTGCCAGCAGTTGGGCCAGCACCTACGAGCAGTACTTC; CDR3 protein: CASSWASTYEQYF; clone size: once; J gene: TRBJ2-7; CDR3 length: 13; D gene: NA; V gene: TRBV6-5
CDR3 DNA: TGTGCCAGCAGGCCGGGACAGGCAGAGACCCAGTACTTC; CDR3 protein: CASRPGQAETQYF; clone size: NA; J gene: TRBJ2-5; CDR3 length: 13; D gene: TRBD1; V gene: TRBV6-5
CDR3 DNA: TGTGCCAGCAGCGTAGCCGGGAACAGGGATCTGACCGGGGAGCTGTTTTTT; CDR3 protein: CASSVAGNRDLTGELFF; clone size: NA; J gene: TRBJ2-2; CDR3 length: 17; D gene: NA; V gene: TRBV9
CDR3 DNA: TGTGCCAGCAGTGAACCTAGACATAATTCACCCCTCCACTTT; CDR3 protein: CASSEPRHNSPLHF; clone size: NA; J gene: TRBJ1-6; CDR3 length: 14; D gene: NA; V gene: TRBV2
CDR3 DNA: TGTGCCAGCAGCCACAGGGGAAGGTCTGGAAACACCATATATTTT; CDR3 protein: CASSHRGRSGNTIYF; clone size: once; J gene: TRBJ1-3; CDR3 length: 15; D gene: TRBD1; V gene: TRBV5-6